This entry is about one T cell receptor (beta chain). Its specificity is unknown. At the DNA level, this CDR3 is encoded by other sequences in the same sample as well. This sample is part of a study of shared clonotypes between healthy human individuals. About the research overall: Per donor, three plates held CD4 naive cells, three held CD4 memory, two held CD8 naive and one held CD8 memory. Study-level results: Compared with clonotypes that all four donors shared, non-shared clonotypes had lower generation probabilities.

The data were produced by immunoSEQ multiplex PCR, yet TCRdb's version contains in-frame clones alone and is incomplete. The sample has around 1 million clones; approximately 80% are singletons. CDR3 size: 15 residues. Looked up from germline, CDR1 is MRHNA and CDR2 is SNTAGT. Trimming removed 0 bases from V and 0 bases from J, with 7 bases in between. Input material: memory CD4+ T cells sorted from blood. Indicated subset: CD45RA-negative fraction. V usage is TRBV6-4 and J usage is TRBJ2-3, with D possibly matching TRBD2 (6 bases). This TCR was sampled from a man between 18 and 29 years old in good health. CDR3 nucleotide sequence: TGTGCCAGCAGTGACTCGGCGGGAAGCACAGATACGCAGTATTTT. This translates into CASSDSAGSTDTQYF.